The present TCR beta chain was sequenced within a study of early T cells in non-severe SARS-CoV-2 infection (dated by TCRdb to about 2021). Context from the whole study: Because TCR sequencing relied on bulk RNA taken from unsorted whole blood, pairing of alpha and beta chains was not possible. Points the paper makes about the study in general: VDJdb matching was skewed toward anti-spike CD8 responses and likely underestimated virus-specific expansions by missing private and CD4 specificities.

This clonotype appeared many times. Its antigen remains unidentified. Within one base of it there is no much larger clone, and no base qualities were kept. Measured from the cysteine to the phenylalanine, the CDR3 is 16 residues long. The sequence is cut down to CDR3 DNA, 48 bases in frame from base 1. V is trimmed back by 4 bases and J by 8 bases, and the junction contains 12 bases that no gene match accounts for. The germline V gene provides CDR1 SGHRS and CDR2 YFSETQ. A case-control design nested within a healthcare worker cohort in London, UK, was used, with weekly nasopharyngeal swab PCR tests and blood sampling performed. Healthcare workers were recruited between 23 and 31 March 2020, during the week of the UK lockdown, and were followed weekly for up to roughly 15 weeks. The library was built by means of 5' RACE. Instrument used: NextSeq 500. Unique molecular identifiers were attached to individual cDNA molecules in the TCR library protocol so that sequencing error and PCR bias could be corrected. Both TCR alpha and beta chains were sequenced, and tight co-correlation was observed between alpha and beta sequence abundances in each sample. Turning to the authors' computational methods: Decombinator V4 was used to perform V gene, J gene and CDR3 annotation of TCR sequences. TCRs were defined as expanded if a significant change between any two time points was detected under a Poisson model with p below 0.0001. TCR abundances were normalised to the total number of TCRs sequenced per sample and expressed as counts per million. TRAV1-2 paired with TRAJ12, TRAJ20 or TRAJ33 defined MAIT TCRs, while TRAV10 paired with TRAJ18 defined iNKT TCRs. VDJdb, accessed on 1 November 2021, was searched for TCRs annotated for CMV, EBV and SARS-CoV-2, and TCRs annotated for more than one antigen were excluded. The raw public data were reprocessed by TCRdb itself: fastp quality trimming at Q25, MiXCR clonotype calling, in-frame beta chains only. Rows merge per CDR3 protein into single entries with the most common DNA and genes. These V and J calls are TCRdb output, not the study's own analysis. The sample records more than 65,000 distinct CDR3 sequences, under 15% of which are singletons. Together, the top ten hold 1.3% of the sample.

Sequences were obtained from whole blood. The rearranged chain carries TRBV5-1 and TRBJ2-1; the central 10 bases match TRBD2. This clonotype was sampled from an adult who was a healthcare worker with PCR-confirmed SARS-CoV-2 infection or an uninfected control (not recorded which). The sequenced DNA is TGCGCCAGCAGCCCGGGCCCTAGCGGGAGTTCTGATGAGCAGTTCTTC. It codes for CASSPGPSGSSDEQFF.